The rows below give T cell receptor beta chains drawn from one sample of a study of cytomegalovirus exposure and HLA in healthy donors. TCRdb's table, derived via immunoSEQ multiplex PCR, lists solely in-frame clones and lacks some. The sample records about 120,000 clones, around 69% being singletons. The sample taken for sequencing was PBMCs. These TCRs come from a woman aged 40 to 55 in good health and CMV-seropositive. Each CDR3 is given with its conserved first and last residue. The order of the fields is J gene, clone size, V gene, D gene, CDR3 protein, CDR3 DNA. A D gene is named only where the DNA matches it firmly. Size values are once, few and many counts, or a class for expanded clones, and some rows have none.

J gene: TRBJ2-5
clone size: .
V gene: TRBV12-5
D gene: TRBD2
CDR3 protein: CASGWMIAGGSETQYF
CDR3 DNA: TGTGCTAGTGGTTGGATGATAGCGGGAGGTTCGGAGACCCAGTACTTC

J gene: TRBJ1-3
clone size: .
V gene: TRBV2
D gene: TRBD1
CDR3 protein: CASSELQGAGNTIYF
CDR3 DNA: TGTGCCAGCAGTGAACTACAGGGGGCTGGAAACACCATATATTTT

J gene: TRBJ1-1
clone size: .
V gene: TRBV19
D gene: .
CDR3 protein: CASSGGGGRMNTEAFF
CDR3 DNA: TGTGCCAGTAGTGGAGGCGGGGGGCGAATGAACACTGAAGCTTTCTTT

J gene: TRBJ1-3
clone size: .
V gene: TRBV5-1
D gene: TRBD1
CDR3 protein: CASSEEVGQGNTIYF
CDR3 DNA: TGCGCCAGCAGCGAGGAAGTGGGACAGGGAAACACCATATATTTT

J gene: TRBJ2-2
clone size: medium-sized
V gene: TRBV5-1
D gene: .
CDR3 protein: CASPTRRGSWAGELFF
CDR3 DNA: TGCGCCAGCCCGACACGGCGGGGCTCATGGGCCGGGGAGCTGTTTTTT

J gene: TRBJ2-7
clone size: .
V gene: TRBV6-1
D gene: TRBD2
CDR3 protein: CASSERAGGPYEQYF
CDR3 DNA: TGTGCCAGCAGTGAAAGGGCGGGAGGGCCCTACGAGCAGTACTTC

J gene: TRBJ2-2
clone size: once
V gene: TRBV9
D gene: TRBD2
CDR3 protein: CASSVALAGGGTGELFF
CDR3 DNA: TGTGCCAGCAGCGTAGCTCTAGCGGGGGGCGGCACCGGGGAGCTGTTTTTT

J gene: TRBJ2-5
clone size: .
V gene: TRBV28
D gene: TRBD2
CDR3 protein: CASSRDSGGETQYF
CDR3 DNA: TGTGCCAGCAGTAGGGATTCGGGAGGGGAGACCCAGTACTTC

J gene: TRBJ2-2
clone size: .
V gene: TRBV19
D gene: .
CDR3 protein: CASSIELPTTGELFF
CDR3 DNA: TGTGCCAGTAGTATAGAGCTTCCTACGACCGGGGAGCTGTTTTTT

J gene: TRBJ2-5
clone size: .
V gene: TRBV5-1
D gene: TRBD2
CDR3 protein: CASSLPSGGVQETQYF
CDR3 DNA: TGCGCCAGCAGCTTGCCTAGCGGGGGGGTCCAAGAGACCCAGTACTTC

J gene: TRBJ2-1
clone size: .
V gene: TRBV7-9
D gene: TRBD2
CDR3 protein: CASSSPSGGAEEQFF
CDR3 DNA: TGTGCCAGCAGCTCCCCTAGCGGGGGGGCTGAAGAGCAGTTCTTC

J gene: TRBJ2-1
clone size: .
V gene: TRBV6-5
D gene: TRBD1
CDR3 protein: CASSPWDRGGDEQFF
CDR3 DNA: TGTGCCAGCAGTCCCTGGGACAGGGGAGGGGATGAGCAGTTCTTC

J gene: TRBJ1-2
clone size: few
V gene: TRBV21-1
D gene: .
CDR3 protein: CASSKAYRSRPLYGYTF
CDR3 DNA: TGTGCCAGCAGCAAAGCGTACCGCTCCAGGCCTCTTTATGGCTACACCTTC

J gene: TRBJ2-5
clone size: .
V gene: TRBV29-1
D gene: TRBD2
CDR3 protein: CSARTSGGETQYF
CDR3 DNA: TGCAGCGCTAGGACTAGCGGGGGAGAGACCCAGTACTTC

J gene: TRBJ2-7
clone size: .
V gene: TRBV27
D gene: .
CDR3 protein: CASSSRGSVYEQYF
CDR3 DNA: TGTGCCAGCAGTTCCCGGGGGAGTGTGTACGAGCAGTACTTC

J gene: TRBJ2-5
clone size: few
V gene: TRBV14
D gene: .
CDR3 protein: CASSQGIQETQYF
CDR3 DNA: TGTGCCAGCAGTCAGGGTATCCAAGAGACCCAGTACTTC

J gene: TRBJ2-4
clone size: few
V gene: TRBV27
D gene: TRBD2
CDR3 protein: CASGLGRGLGGNIQYF
CDR3 DNA: TGTGCCAGCGGTTTAGGGAGGGGTTTGGGTGGAAACATTCAGTACTTC

J gene: TRBJ2-7
clone size: .
V gene: TRBV4-1
D gene: .
CDR3 protein: CASSQEGVSEQYF
CDR3 DNA: TGCGCCAGCAGCCAAGAAGGGGTATCCGAGCAGTACTTC

J gene: TRBJ2-1
clone size: .
V gene: TRBV30
D gene: .
CDR3 protein: CAWSGGHSLLGPNNQRYAFF
CDR3 DNA: TGTGCCTGGAGTGGGGGACACAGCCTTCTCGGCCCCAATAATCAACGCTACGCGTTCTTC

J gene: TRBJ1-4
clone size: few
V gene: TRBV5-4
D gene: .
CDR3 protein: CASSPGATNEKLFF
CDR3 DNA: TGTGCCAGCAGCCCGGGGGCAACTAATGAAAAACTGTTTTTT

J gene: TRBJ1-5
clone size: .
V gene: TRBV18
D gene: .
CDR3 protein: CASTLRGGRGQPQHF
CDR3 DNA: TGTGCCAGCACACTACGGGGGGGGCGCGGTCAGCCCCAGCATTTT

J gene: TRBJ2-1
clone size: .
V gene: TRBV7-8
D gene: .
CDR3 protein: CASSLVRGTHEQFF
CDR3 DNA: TGTGCCAGCAGCTTAGTTAGGGGCACACATGAGCAGTTCTTC

J gene: TRBJ2-2
clone size: .
V gene: TRBV7-9
D gene: TRBD2
CDR3 protein: CSSSPISGSVGTGELFF
CDR3 DNA: TGTTCCAGCAGCCCAATTAGCGGGAGCGTTGGGACCGGGGAGCTGTTTTTT

J gene: TRBJ2-5
clone size: .
V gene: TRBV6-1
D gene: TRBD2
CDR3 protein: CASSDRLAGPRETQYF
CDR3 DNA: TGTGCCAGCAGTGATCGACTAGCGGGCCCTCGGGAGACCCAGTACTTC